This T cell receptor (beta chain) comes out of a study of blood T cell repertoires in COVID-19. Study at large: In each case, the material was cDNA or gDNA derived from T cells, B-cell-depleted T cells, or PBMCs.

Per the study methods: Nucleated cell number was recorded as an estimate derived from reference gene primer amplification. Data came from immunoSEQ multiplex PCR; TCRdb stores just in-frame clones and leaves some out. V, J and clone size derive from that table, while D and trimming were established from the DNA sequence. The sample consists of fewer than 150,000 clones, approximately 80% of them appearing once. The receptor's source is a human donor in a cohort sampled during active COVID-19. The specimen was peripheral blood.

CDR3 protein: CASSDNSANTGELFF. The CDR3 nucleotides are TGTGCCAGCAGTGATAATAGTGCGAACACCGGGGAGCTGTTTTTT. The V gene is TRBV6-4, the J gene TRBJ2-2, with D hard to call. V was clipped by 3 bases and J by 0 bases, with 8 bases between them. The CDR3 is made up of 15 amino acids. Germline V gene lookup returns CDR1 MRHNA and CDR2 SNTAGT.